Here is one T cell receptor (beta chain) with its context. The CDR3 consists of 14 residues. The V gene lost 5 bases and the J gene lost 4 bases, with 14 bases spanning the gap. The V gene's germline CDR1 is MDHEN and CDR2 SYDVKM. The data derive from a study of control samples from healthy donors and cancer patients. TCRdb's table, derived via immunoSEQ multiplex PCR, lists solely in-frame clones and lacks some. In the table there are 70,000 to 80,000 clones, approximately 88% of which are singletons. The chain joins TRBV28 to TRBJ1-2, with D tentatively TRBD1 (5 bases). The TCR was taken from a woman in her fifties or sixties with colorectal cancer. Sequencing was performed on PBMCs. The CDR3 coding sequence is TGTGCCAGCAGTCCCCCCCCCGACAGCTATGGCTACACCTTC. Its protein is CASSPPPDSYGYTF.